This T cell receptor (beta chain) was obtained from a study of blood T cell repertoires in COVID-19. As for the study in general: Nucleic acid was either cDNA or gDNA, and it came from T cells, B-cell-depleted T cells, or PBMCs.

Per the germline V gene, CDR1 is MNHEY and CDR2 is SVGAGI. Trimming left V 0 bases short and J 0 bases short, with 9 bases between. The CDR3 contains 16 residues. Libraries were prepared by immunoSEQ multiplex PCR; TCRdb keeps only in-frame clonotypes and omits some of them. The sample consists of 120,000 to 150,000 clones, approximately 84% of them appearing once. V is TRBV6-5 and J is TRBJ1-3; weak D call: TRBD1 (6 bases). This clonotype originated in a human donor with acute or convalescent COVID-19. The donor label of this sample is uncertain. Specimen: peripheral blood. As DNA, the CDR3 is TGTGCCAGCAGTTACTCGAGGACAGTCTCTGGAAACACCATATATTTT. This gives the protein CASSYSRTVSGNTIYF.